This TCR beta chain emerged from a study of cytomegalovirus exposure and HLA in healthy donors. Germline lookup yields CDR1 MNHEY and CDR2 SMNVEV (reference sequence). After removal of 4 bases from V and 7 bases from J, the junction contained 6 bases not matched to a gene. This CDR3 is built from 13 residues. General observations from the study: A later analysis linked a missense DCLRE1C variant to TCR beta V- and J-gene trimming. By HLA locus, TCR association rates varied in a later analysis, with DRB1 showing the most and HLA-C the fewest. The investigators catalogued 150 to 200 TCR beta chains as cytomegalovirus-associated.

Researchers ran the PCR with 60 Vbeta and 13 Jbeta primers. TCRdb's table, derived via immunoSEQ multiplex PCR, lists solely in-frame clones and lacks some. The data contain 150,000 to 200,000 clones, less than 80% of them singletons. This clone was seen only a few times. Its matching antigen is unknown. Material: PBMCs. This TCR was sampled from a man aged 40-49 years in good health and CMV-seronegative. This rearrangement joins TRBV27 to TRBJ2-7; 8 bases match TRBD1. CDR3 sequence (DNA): TGTGCCAGCAGTTATTTGTACAGGGGGGAGCAGTACTTC. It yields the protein CASSYLYRGEQYF.